The 8 T cell receptor beta chains reported below all come from one sample, sequenced in a study of CD8 T cells in ankylosing spondylitis. Each CDR3 protein is one row after TCRdb ran MiXCR on the 5' RACE reads. The repertoire holds about 150,000 distinct CDR3 sequences, with roughly 44% as singletons. The sequenced sample consisted of synovial fluid, either unsorted or a sorted T cell fraction (not recorded which). The source of these receptors is a male donor with ankylosing spondylitis.

This clonotype has more than one count but fewer than ten. This chain links TRBV4-2 with TRBJ1-2; D remains ambiguous. Per germline, CDR1 LGHNA and CDR2 YNFKEQ. Deletions cut 0 bases from V and 4 bases from J, with 9 bases between. The CDR3 is 14 residues long. The CDR3 loop reads CASSQDPDGYGYTF. As DNA, the CDR3 is TGTGCCAGCAGCCAAGACCCTGACGGCTATGGCTACACCTTC.

This clonotype was counted between two and nine times. This chain joins TRBV7-9 and TRBJ2-1; tentatively, D is TRBD1 (5 bases). This CDR3 is 12 amino acids long. Looked up from germline, CDR1 is SEHNR and CDR2 is FQNEAQ (reference sequence). V gave up 9 bases and J gave up 2 bases, with 8 bases separating them. The CDR3 loop reads CASGAPYNEQFF. CDR3 DNA: TGTGCCAGTGGGGCCCCCTACAATGAGCAGTTCTTC. Supplemented by reference TRBV7-9 and TRBJ2-1, the full variable domain reads DTGVSQNPRHKITKRGQNVTFRCDPISEHNRLYWYRQTLGQGPEFLTYFQNEAQLEKSRLLSDRFSAERPKGSFSTLEIQRTEQGDSAMYLCASGAPYNEQFFGPGTRLTVL.

Regarding this clonotype: The CDR3 ends on some other residue instead of the conserved phenylalanine or tryptophan, so this is likely a read error. CDR3 loop: CASSQDPGFFGTQYY. CDR3 sequence (DNA): TGCGCCAGCAGCCAAGATCCCGGGTTCTTTGGGACCCAGTACTAC. The J gene is TRBJ2-5, the V gene TRBV4-3; D is unclear. This CDR3 spans 15 amino acids. The ends were cut back, 0 bases at V and 7 bases at J, with 15 bases in the middle. The germline V gene encodes CDR1 LGHNA and CDR2 YSLEER.

The J gene is TRBJ2-2, the V gene TRBV6-4, with unresolved D. Trimming removed 6 bases at V and 3 bases at J, with 8 bases between. Per germline, CDR1 MRHNA and CDR2 SNTAGT. The CDR3 contains 13 residues. CDR3 sequence (DNA): TGTGCCAGCAGCAGCGTAGACACCGGGGAGCTGTTTTTT. Translated: CASSSVDTGELFF.

V is TRBV13 and J is TRBJ2-7; TRBD1 aligns across 9 bases. CDR3 size: 15 residues. The V gene's germline CDR1 is PRHDT and CDR2 FYEKMQ (reference sequence). The V segment lost 6 bases and the J segment 2 bases; nucleotides outside the gene matches: 8. The CDR3 region has the DNA TGTGCCAGCAGAAACTCCGGGACAGGGACCTACGAGCAGTACTTC. Protein: CASRNSGTGTYEQYF.

This clonotype was counted between two and nine times. V usage is TRBV27 and J usage is TRBJ1-2; D might be TRBD1 (5 bases). The V end was cut by 4 bases, the J end by 4 bases, with 19 bases between. This CDR3 region has 16 residues. The V gene's germline CDR1 is MNHEY and CDR2 SMNVEV (reference sequence). The CDR3 DNA sequence: TGTGCCAGCAGTTGGGGCAGGAGAGATCGACGCTATGGCTACACCTTC. It yields the protein CASSWGRRDRRYGYTF.

V usage is TRBV7-9 and J usage is TRBJ1-2, with D unresolved. Germline assignment: CDR1 SEHNR and CDR2 FQNEAQ (reference sequence). Trimming removed 2 bases from V and 3 bases from J, with 13 bases in between. CDR3 size: 15 residues. CDR3 sequence: CASSLSASPDYGYTF. The CDR3 DNA sequence: TGTGCCAGCAGCTTATCGGCCAGCCCTGACTATGGCTACACCTTC. The whole variable domain, remainder taken from reference TRBV7-9 and TRBJ1-2, is DTGVSQNPRHKITKRGQNVTFRCDPISEHNRLYWYRQTLGQGPEFLTYFQNEAQLEKSRLLSDRFSAERPKGSFSTLEIQRTEQGDSAMYLCASSLSASPDYGYTFGSGTRLTVV.

This sequence joins TRBV20-1 and TRBJ1-4; no firm D call. V lost 1 base to trimming and J lost 4 bases, with 13 bases between them. Per germline, CDR1 DFQATT and CDR2 SNEGSKA (reference sequence). This CDR3 spans 15 amino acids. CDR3 residues: CSARVLGQNNEKLFF. CDR3 sequence (DNA): TGCAGTGCTAGAGTCCTCGGGCAGAATAATGAAAAACTGTTTTTT.